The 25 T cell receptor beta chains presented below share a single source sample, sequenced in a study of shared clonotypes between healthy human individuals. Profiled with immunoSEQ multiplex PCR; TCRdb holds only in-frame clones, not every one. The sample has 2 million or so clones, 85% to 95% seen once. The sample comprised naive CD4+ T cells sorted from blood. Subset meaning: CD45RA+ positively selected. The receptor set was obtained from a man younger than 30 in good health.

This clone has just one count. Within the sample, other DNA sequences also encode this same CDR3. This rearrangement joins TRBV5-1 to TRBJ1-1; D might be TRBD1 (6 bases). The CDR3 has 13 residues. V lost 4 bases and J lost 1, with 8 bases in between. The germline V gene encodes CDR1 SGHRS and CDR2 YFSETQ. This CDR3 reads CASSIQGNTEAFF. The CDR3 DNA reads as TGCGCCAGCAGCATACAGGGGAACACTGAAGCTTTCTTT. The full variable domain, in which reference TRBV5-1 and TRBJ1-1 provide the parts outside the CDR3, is KAGVTQTPRYLIKTRGQQVTLSCSPISGHRSVSWYQQTPGQGLQFLFEYFSETQRNKGNFPGRFSGRQFSNSRSEMNVSTLELGDSALYLCASSIQGNTEAFFGQGTRLTVV.

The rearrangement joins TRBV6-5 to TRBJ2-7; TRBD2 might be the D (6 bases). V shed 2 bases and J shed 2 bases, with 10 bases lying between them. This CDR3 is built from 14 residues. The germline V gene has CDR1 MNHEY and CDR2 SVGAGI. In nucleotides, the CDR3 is TGTGCCAGCAGTTACCGACTAGTTCCCTACGAGCAGTACTTC. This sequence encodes CASSYRLVPYEQYF.

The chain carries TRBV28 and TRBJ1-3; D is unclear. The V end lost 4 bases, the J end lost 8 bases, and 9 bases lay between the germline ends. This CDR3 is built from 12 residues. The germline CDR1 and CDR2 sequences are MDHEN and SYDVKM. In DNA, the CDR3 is TGTGCCAGCAGTTCCAAGGTCCACACCATATATTTT. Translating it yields CASSSKVHTIYF. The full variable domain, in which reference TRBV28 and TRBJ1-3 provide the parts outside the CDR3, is DVKVTQSSRYLVKRTGEKVFLECVQDMDHENMFWYRQDPGLGLRLIYFSYDVKMKEKGDIPEGYSVSREKKERFSLILESASTNQTSMYLCASSSKVHTIYFGEGSWLTVV.

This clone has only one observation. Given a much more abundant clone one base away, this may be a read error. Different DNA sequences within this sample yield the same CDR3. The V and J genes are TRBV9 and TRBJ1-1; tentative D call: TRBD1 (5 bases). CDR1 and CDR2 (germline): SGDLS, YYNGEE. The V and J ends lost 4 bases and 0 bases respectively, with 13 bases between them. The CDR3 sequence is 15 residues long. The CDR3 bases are TGTGCCAGCAGCCCCTCGGGGCAGTTGAACACTGAAGCTTTCTTT. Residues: CASSPSGQLNTEAFF. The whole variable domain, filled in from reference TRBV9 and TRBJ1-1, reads DSGVTQTPKHLITATGQRVTLRCSPRSGDLSVYWYQQSLDQGLQFLIQYYNGEERAKGNILERFSAQQFPDLHSELNLSSLELGDSALYFCASSPSGQLNTEAFFGQGTRLTVV.

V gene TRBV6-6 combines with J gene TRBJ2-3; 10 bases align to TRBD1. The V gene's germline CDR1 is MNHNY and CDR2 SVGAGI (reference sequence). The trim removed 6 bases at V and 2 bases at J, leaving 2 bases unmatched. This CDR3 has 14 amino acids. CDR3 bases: TGTGCCAGCAGGGGACAGGGGAACACAGATACGCAGTATTTT. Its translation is CASRGQGNTDTQYF.

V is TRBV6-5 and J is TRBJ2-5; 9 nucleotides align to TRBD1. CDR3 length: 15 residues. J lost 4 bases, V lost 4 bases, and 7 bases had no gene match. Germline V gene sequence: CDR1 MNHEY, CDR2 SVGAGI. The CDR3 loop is CASSFPGQGSETQYF. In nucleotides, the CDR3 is TGTGCCAGCAGTTTTCCGGGACAGGGTTCAGAGACCCAGTACTTC.

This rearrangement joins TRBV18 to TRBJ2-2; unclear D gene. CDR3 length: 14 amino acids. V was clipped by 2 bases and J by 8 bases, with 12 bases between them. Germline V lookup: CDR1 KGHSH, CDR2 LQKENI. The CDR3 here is CASSPINVPGELFF. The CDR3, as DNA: TGTGCCAGCTCACCAATTAACGTGCCAGGGGAGCTGTTTTTT.

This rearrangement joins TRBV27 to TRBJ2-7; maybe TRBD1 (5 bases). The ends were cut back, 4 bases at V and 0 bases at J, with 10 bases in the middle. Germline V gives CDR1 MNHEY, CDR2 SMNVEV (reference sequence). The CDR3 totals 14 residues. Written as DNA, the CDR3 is TGTGCCAGCAGTTCAAGACAGAACTCCTACGAGCAGTACTTC. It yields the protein CASSSRQNSYEQYF.

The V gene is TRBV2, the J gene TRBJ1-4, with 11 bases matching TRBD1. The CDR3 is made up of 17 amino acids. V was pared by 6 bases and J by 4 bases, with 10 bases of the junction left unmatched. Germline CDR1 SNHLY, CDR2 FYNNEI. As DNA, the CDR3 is TGTGCCAGCAGCCCCACCAGGACAGGGGGCAATAATGAAAAACTGTTTTTT. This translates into CASSPTRTGGNNEKLFF.

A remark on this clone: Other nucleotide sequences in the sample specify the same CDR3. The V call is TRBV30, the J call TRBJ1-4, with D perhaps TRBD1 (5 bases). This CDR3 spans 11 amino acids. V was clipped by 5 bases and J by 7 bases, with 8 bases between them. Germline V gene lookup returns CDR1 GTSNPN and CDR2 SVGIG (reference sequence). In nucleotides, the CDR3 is TGTGCCTGGGGGAGGGGTGAAAAACTGTTTTTT. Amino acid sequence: CAWGRGEKLFF.

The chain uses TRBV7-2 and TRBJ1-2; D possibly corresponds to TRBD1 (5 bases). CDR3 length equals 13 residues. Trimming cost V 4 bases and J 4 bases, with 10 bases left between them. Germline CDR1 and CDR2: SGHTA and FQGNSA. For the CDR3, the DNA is TGTGCCAGCAGCTCCCCCCAGGGCTATGGCTACACCTTC. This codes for CASSSPQGYGYTF.

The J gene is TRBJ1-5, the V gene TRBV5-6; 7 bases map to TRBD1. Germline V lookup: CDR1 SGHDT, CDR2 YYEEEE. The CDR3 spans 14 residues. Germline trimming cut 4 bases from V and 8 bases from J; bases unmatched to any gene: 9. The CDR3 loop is CASSPRTGPEPQHF. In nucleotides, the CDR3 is TGTGCCAGCAGCCCGAGGACAGGTCCGGAGCCCCAGCATTTT.

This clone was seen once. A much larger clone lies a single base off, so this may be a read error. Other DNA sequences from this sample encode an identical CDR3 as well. CDR3 loop: CASSTGTGDTGELFF. In DNA, the CDR3 is TGCGCCAGCAGCACCGGGACAGGGGACACCGGGGAGCTGTTTTTT. The rearrangement links TRBV5-1 to TRBJ2-2; the match to TRBD1 covers 10 bases. Trimming at V came to 4 bases and at J to 3 bases, leaving 3 bases not matched to a gene. Per the germline V gene, CDR1 is SGHRS and CDR2 is YFSETQ. The CDR3 runs 15 residues.

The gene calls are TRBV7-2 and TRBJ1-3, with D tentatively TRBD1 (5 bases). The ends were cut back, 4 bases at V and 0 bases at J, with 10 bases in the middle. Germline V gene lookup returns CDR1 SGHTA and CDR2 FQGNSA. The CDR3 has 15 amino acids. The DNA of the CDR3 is TGTGCCAGCAGCTACGACAGAGCCTCTGGAAACACCATATATTTT. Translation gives CASSYDRASGNTIYF.

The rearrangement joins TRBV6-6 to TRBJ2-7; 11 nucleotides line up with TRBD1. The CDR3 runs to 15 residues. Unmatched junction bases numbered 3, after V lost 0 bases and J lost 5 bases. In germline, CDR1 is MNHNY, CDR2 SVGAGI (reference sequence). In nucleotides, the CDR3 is TGTGCCAGCAGTTACTCGGACAGGGGGCTCAACGAGCAGTACTTC. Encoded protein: CASSYSDRGLNEQYF.

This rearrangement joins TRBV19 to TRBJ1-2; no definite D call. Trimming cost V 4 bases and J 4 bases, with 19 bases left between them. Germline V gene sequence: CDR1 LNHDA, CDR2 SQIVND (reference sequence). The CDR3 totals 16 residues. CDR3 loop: CASSTPLGGVVYGYTF. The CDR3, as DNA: TGTGCCAGTAGTACCCCCCTGGGCGGGGTGGTCTATGGCTACACCTTC.

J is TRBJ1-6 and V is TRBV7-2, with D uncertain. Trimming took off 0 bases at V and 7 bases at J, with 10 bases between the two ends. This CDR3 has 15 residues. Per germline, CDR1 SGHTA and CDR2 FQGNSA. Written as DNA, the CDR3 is TGTGCCAGCAGCTTAGCGCGAGGGTTGAATTCACCCCTCCACTTT. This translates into CASSLARGLNSPLHF.

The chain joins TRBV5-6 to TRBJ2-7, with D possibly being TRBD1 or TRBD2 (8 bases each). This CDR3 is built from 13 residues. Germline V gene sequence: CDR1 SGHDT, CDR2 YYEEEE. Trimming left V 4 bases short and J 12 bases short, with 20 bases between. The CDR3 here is CASSPGQGAGGYF. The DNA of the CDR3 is TGTGCCAGCAGCCCCGGACAGGGTGCGGGAGGGTACTTC.

CDR3 coding DNA: TGTGCCAGCAGCTTACGTCAGGGGGCAGAATCGGGCTACACCTTC. The encoded protein is CASSLRQGAESGYTF. This sequence joins TRBV7-2 and TRBJ1-2, with 8 bases lining up with TRBD1. CDR3 length: 15 residues. V shed 2 bases, J shed 8 bases, and the junction held 10 bases outside the gene matches. Germline V gene data show CDR1 as SGHTA and CDR2 as FQGNSA.

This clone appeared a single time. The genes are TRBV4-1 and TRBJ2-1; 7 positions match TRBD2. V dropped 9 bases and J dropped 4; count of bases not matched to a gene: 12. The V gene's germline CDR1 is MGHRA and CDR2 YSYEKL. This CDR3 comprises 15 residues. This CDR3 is CARGGKSGDYNEQFF. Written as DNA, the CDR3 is TGCGCCAGGGGAGGGAAAAGCGGTGATTACAATGAGCAGTTCTTC.

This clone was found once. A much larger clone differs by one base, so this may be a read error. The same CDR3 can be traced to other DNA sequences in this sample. DNA of the CDR3: TGCGCCAGCAGCCTGGCCCAAGAGACCCAGTACTTC. Its translation is CASSLAQETQYF. The chain carries TRBV5-1 and TRBJ2-5, with D unclear. This CDR3 spans 12 amino acids. The germline V gene encodes CDR1 SGHRS and CDR2 YFSETQ. V lost 4 bases and J 1 base, leaving 5 bases between the germline ends.

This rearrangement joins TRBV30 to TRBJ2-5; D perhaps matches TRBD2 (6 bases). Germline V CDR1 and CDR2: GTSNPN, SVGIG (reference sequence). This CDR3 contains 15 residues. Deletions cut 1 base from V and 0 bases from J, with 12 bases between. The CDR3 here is CAWSDPGLHQETQYF. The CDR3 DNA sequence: TGTGCCTGGAGTGACCCGGGACTCCACCAAGAGACCCAGTACTTC.

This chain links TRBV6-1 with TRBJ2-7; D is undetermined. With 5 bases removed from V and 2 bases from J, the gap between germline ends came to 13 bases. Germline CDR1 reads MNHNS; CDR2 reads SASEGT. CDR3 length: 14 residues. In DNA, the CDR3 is TGTGCCAGCAGTCCTAGTCACAGTCCCTACGAGCAGTACTTC. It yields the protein CASSPSHSPYEQYF.

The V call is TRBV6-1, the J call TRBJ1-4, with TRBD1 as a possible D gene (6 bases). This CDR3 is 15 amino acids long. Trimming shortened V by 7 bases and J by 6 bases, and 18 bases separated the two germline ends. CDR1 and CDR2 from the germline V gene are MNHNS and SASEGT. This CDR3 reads CASIYRELFYEKLFF. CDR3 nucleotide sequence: TGTGCCAGCATCTACAGGGAACTCTTTTATGAAAAACTGTTTTTT.

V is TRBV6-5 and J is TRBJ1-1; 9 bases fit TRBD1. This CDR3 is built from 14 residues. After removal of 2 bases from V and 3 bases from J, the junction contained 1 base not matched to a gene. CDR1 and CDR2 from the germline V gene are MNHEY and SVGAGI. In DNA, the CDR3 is TGTGCCAGCAGTTACAGGACAGGGGACACTGAAGCTTTCTTT. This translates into CASSYRTGDTEAFF.